Below are 12 T cell receptor beta chains sequenced from a single sample in a study of blood T cell repertoires in COVID-19. TCRdb keeps only in-frame clones here, not all; method: immunoSEQ multiplex PCR. Among around 380,000 clones listed, more than 70% were seen once. Sequenced material: PBMCs or T cells enriched from blood (not recorded which). All receptors come from a young man who had recovered from COVID-19.

The rearrangement links TRBV11-3 to TRBJ1-1; D ambiguous. This CDR3 is 15 amino acids long. Germline V gene data show CDR1 as SGHNT and CDR2 as YENEEA. V was cut by 1 base and J by 0 bases, with 9 bases left in between. This chain's CDR3 is CASSLGQGMNTEAFF. In DNA form, the CDR3 reads TGTGCCAGCAGCTTAGGACAAGGAATGAACACTGAAGCTTTCTTT.

CDR3 sequence: CASSVFGSPNRLFF. The DNA of the CDR3 is TGTGCCAGCAGTGTTTTCGGATCCCCCAACAGACTGTTTTTT. The chain uses TRBV2 and TRBJ1-4; D is uncertain. Trimming cost V 4 bases and J 13 bases, with 19 bases left between them. The CDR3 is 14 residues long. Germline V CDR1 and CDR2: SNHLY, FYNNEI. Drawing the rest from reference TRBV2 and TRBJ1-4, the complete variable domain is EPEVTQTPSHQVTQMGQEVILRCVPISNHLYFYWYRQILGQKVEFLVSFYNNEISEKSEIFDDQFSVERPDGSNFTLKIRSTKLEDSAMYFCASSVFGSPNRLFFGSGTQLSVL.

V gene TRBV18 combines with J gene TRBJ1-6; no reliable D call. This CDR3 has 12 residues. In germline, CDR1 is KGHSH, CDR2 LQKENI. V was cut by 6 bases and J by 10 bases, with 10 bases left in between. In nucleotides, the CDR3 is TGTGCCAGCTCCGGGGATGGCTCACCCCTCCACTTT. It is translated as CASSGDGSPLHF.

This clone was observed a handful of times. The chain carries TRBV12-5 and TRBJ1-4, with 7 bases lining up with TRBD1. The CDR3 contains 14 residues. Germline assignment: CDR1 LGHNT and CDR2 FRNRAP. V gave up 4 bases and J gave up 5 bases; unmatched junction bases: 4. This chain's CDR3 is CASGWTGGNEKLFF. CDR3 bases: TGTGCTAGTGGTTGGACAGGCGGGAATGAAAAACTGTTTTTT.

The chain joins TRBV5-6 to TRBJ1-1, with TRBD1 as a possible D gene (5 bases). V lost 6 bases and J lost 1, with 10 bases in between. CDR1 and CDR2 from the germline V gene are SGHDT and YYEEEE. This CDR3 is built from 13 residues. The CDR3 sequence: CASNMGGNTEAFF. The DNA of the CDR3 is TGTGCCAGCAACATGGGGGGGAACACTGAAGCTTTCTTT.

This chain uses TRBV19 with TRBJ1-2, with 9 bases aligning to TRBD1. In germline, CDR1 is LNHDA, CDR2 SQIVND (reference sequence). The CDR3 is 15 amino acids. V trimming: 6 bases; J trimming: 3 bases; junction bases outside the gene matches: 8. The CDR3, as DNA: TGTGCCAGTAGATCCGGGACAGGGCTACACTATGGCTACACCTTC. Translating gives CASRSGTGLHYGYTF.

The V and J genes are TRBV19 and TRBJ1-2; 7 bases line up with TRBD1. The CDR3 runs to 13 residues. The germline gives CDR1 LNHDA, CDR2 SQIVND (reference sequence). V lost 4 bases and J lost 4; bases outside the gene matches: 3. The CDR3 bases are TGTGCCAGTAGTACAGGGGACAGCTATGGCTACACCTTC. Translated: CASSTGDSYGYTF.

The chain combines TRBV6-5 with TRBJ2-7; 11 nucleotides line up with TRBD2. Germline lookup yields CDR1 MNHEY and CDR2 SVGAGI. The CDR3 is 15 residues long. J was trimmed by 3 bases and V by 5 bases; bases with no gene match: 6. In DNA, the CDR3 is TGTGCCAGCAGTACCGGGACTAGCGGTCGCTACGAGCAGTACTTC. This gives the protein CASSTGTSGRYEQYF.

The chain combines TRBV3-1 (or the pseudogene TRBV3-2) with TRBJ1-6, with TRBD1 matching over 7 bases. The CDR3 consists of 14 residues. Germline V lookup: CDR1 LGHDT, CDR2 YNNKEL (reference sequence). With 3 bases clipped from V and 5 bases from J, the junction kept 1 base outside the gene matches. CDR3 nucleotide sequence: TGTGCCAGCAGCCAGGGGACAGATAATTCACCCCTCCACTTT. It codes for CASSQGTDNSPLHF.

This clone occurred once. CDR3 in amino acids: CASSWTSGGAGSTDTQYF. CDR3 DNA: TGCGCCAGCAGCTGGACTAGCGGGGGGGCGGGAAGCACAGATACGCAGTATTTT. The gene calls are TRBV5-1 and TRBJ2-3, with 15 bases matching TRBD2. The CDR3 is made up of 18 amino acids. V lost 3 bases and J lost 0; bases outside the gene matches: 5. The germline V gene has CDR1 SGHRS and CDR2 YFSETQ. Full variable domain (outside the CDR3, taken from reference TRBV5-1 and TRBJ2-3): KAGVTQTPRYLIKTRGQQVTLSCSPISGHRSVSWYQQTPGQGLQFLFEYFSETQRNKGNFPGRFSGRQFSNSRSEMNVSTLELGDSALYLCASSWTSGGAGSTDTQYFGPGTRLTVL.

The chain combines TRBV6-1 with TRBJ1-4, with a possible D match to TRBD1 (5 bases). CDR1 is MNHNS, CDR2 SASEGT, per germline. The CDR3 spans 15 residues. The V end lost 1 base, the J end lost 11 bases, and 17 bases lay between the germline ends. The chain's CDR3 is CASSEEVQARGKLFF. For the CDR3, the DNA is TGTGCCAGCAGTGAAGAGGTTCAGGCCCGGGGGAAACTGTTTTTT.

V gene TRBV5-6 combines with J gene TRBJ1-5; TRBD1 aligns across 9 bases. V lost 4 bases to trimming and J lost 6 bases; unmatched junction nucleotides: 14. The CDR3 runs 17 residues. Germline values: CDR1 SGHDT, CDR2 YYEEEE. The CDR3 reads CASSGAVRQGVGQPQHF. The CDR3 DNA reads as TGTGCCAGCAGCGGGGCCGTGAGACAGGGGGTGGGTCAGCCCCAGCATTTT.